Listed below are T cell receptor beta chains from one sample, sequenced in a study of molecular identifiers for immune sequencing clone quantification. TCRdb independently ran MiXCR on the PCR reads; one entry per CDR3 protein. The table lists about 510,000 distinct CDR3 sequences, around 23% of them singletons. Sequencing was carried out using naive CD8+ T cells from blood, with Jurkat cell RNA spiked in. The receptors come from a human donor in good health. Some libraries in this study had Jurkat cell RNA spiked in. Both conserved end residues are part of each CDR3. A D gene is named only where the DNA matches it firmly. The size field is filled for only some rows; it gives once, few, many or a size class.

V gene: TRBV20-1
clone size: -
D gene: -
J gene: TRBJ1-2
CDR3 DNA: TGCAGTGCTAGAAATAGGGGTCGGTATGGCTACACCTTC
CDR3 protein: CSARNRGRYGYTF

V gene: TRBV5-5
clone size: many
D gene: -
J gene: TRBJ2-5
CDR3 DNA: TGTGCCAGCAGCGCCGGGACCGATGAGACCCAGTACTTC
CDR3 protein: CASSAGTDETQYF

V gene: TRBV4-2
clone size: many
D gene: TRBD2
J gene: TRBJ2-7
CDR3 DNA: TGTGCCAGCAGCCCCGGGACTAGCGGGAGGTACGAGCAGTACTTC
CDR3 protein: CASSPGTSGRYEQYF

V gene: TRBV19
clone size: few
D gene: -
J gene: TRBJ1-1
CDR3 DNA: TGTGCCAGTAGTATAAGGGGTACTGAAGCTTTCTTT
CDR3 protein: CASSIRGTEAFF

V gene: TRBV13
clone size: -
D gene: -
J gene: TRBJ2-5
CDR3 DNA: TGTGCCAGCAGCTTTCCGGCCAGCCAAGAGACCCAGTACTTC
CDR3 protein: CASSFPASQETQYF

V gene: TRBV10-3
clone size: -
D gene: -
J gene: TRBJ2-7
CDR3 DNA: TGTGCCATCAGTGACCCCGGACTGGTGGGGAGTGAGCAGTACTTC
CDR3 protein: CAISDPGLVGSEQYF

V gene: TRBV7-9
clone size: few
D gene: TRBD1
J gene: TRBJ2-7
CDR3 DNA: TGTGCCAGCAGCGCGCCCGGGACAGGGGGCTTCGAGCAGTACTTC
CDR3 protein: CASSAPGTGGFEQYF

V gene: TRBV12-3/TRBV12-4
clone size: -
D gene: -
J gene: TRBJ1-1
CDR3 DNA: TGTGCCAGCAGTTTCCTCCGGGGGGCCACTGAAGCTTTCTTT
CDR3 protein: CASSFLRGATEAFF

V gene: TRBV28
clone size: few
D gene: -
J gene: TRBJ2-1
CDR3 DNA: TGTGCCAGCAGTTTACTCCCTAGCGTCCGGTTCTTC
CDR3 protein: CASSLLPSVRFF

V gene: TRBV29-1
clone size: few
D gene: TRBD2
J gene: TRBJ2-3
CDR3 DNA: TGCAGCGTTCCTAGTGCGGGGGGCGAATTCACAGATACGCAGTATTTT
CDR3 protein: CSVPSAGGEFTDTQYF

V gene: TRBV13
clone size: -
D gene: -
J gene: TRBJ2-3
CDR3 DNA: TGTGCCAGCAGCACCCCCCTGGGGACAAACCGCACAGATACGCAGTATTTT
CDR3 protein: CASSTPLGTNRTDTQYF

V gene: TRBV20-1
clone size: -
D gene: -
J gene: TRBJ2-2
CDR3 DNA: TGCAGTGCTCTAGTCGCCGGGGAGCTGTTTTTT
CDR3 protein: CSALVAGELFF

V gene: TRBV6-2/TRBV6-3
clone size: once
D gene: -
J gene: TRBJ2-2
CDR3 DNA: TGTGCCAGCAGTTACCTTAGACAGACAAACACCGGGGAGCTGTTTTTT
CDR3 protein: CASSYLRQTNTGELFF

V gene: TRBV20-1
clone size: few
D gene: -
J gene: TRBJ2-1
CDR3 DNA: TGCAGTGCTAGTCCTGGATCCAATGAGCAGTTCTTC
CDR3 protein: CSASPGSNEQFF

V gene: TRBV7-6
clone size: once
D gene: TRBD1
J gene: TRBJ2-3
CDR3 DNA: TGTGCCAGCAGCGAATTCGGACAGGGGTACACAGATACGCAGTATTTT
CDR3 protein: CASSEFGQGYTDTQYF

V gene: TRBV7-4
clone size: -
D gene: TRBD2
J gene: TRBJ2-4
CDR3 DNA: TGTGCCAGCAGCTTAAAGAGCGGGGGGGCCAAAAACATTCAGTACTTC
CDR3 protein: CASSLKSGGAKNIQYF

V gene: TRBV28
clone size: -
D gene: TRBD1
J gene: TRBJ2-7
CDR3 DNA: TGTGCCAGCAGGCGGGGGACAGGGGCGATCTACGAGCAGTACTTC
CDR3 protein: CASRRGTGAIYEQYF

V gene: TRBV12-3/TRBV12-4
clone size: -
D gene: TRBD1
J gene: TRBJ1-5
CDR3 DNA: TGTGCCAGCAGGGACGGGGCAGGGGGGGAGCAGCCCCAGCATTTT
CDR3 protein: CASRDGAGGEQPQHF

V gene: TRBV4-1
clone size: -
D gene: TRBD1
J gene: TRBJ1-5
CDR3 DNA: TGCGCCAGCAGCCAAGAGGGACAGGGTGGCAATCAGCCCCAGCATTTT
CDR3 protein: CASSQEGQGGNQPQHF

V gene: TRBV27
clone size: few
D gene: TRBD1
J gene: TRBJ1-1
CDR3 DNA: TGTGCCAGTTATGACAGGGGTTTTTCTGAAGCTTTCTTT
CDR3 protein: CASYDRGFSEAFF

V gene: TRBV9
clone size: many
D gene: TRBD2
J gene: TRBJ2-3
CDR3 DNA: TGTGCCAGCAGCGCGGGACTAGCGGGGGGGGCCCTGCAGTATTTT
CDR3 protein: CASSAGLAGGALQYF

V gene: TRBV6-6
clone size: -
D gene: TRBD1
J gene: TRBJ2-7
CDR3 DNA: TGTGCCAGCAGTCCGCCCGGGACAGGGTTCTACGAGCAGTACTTC
CDR3 protein: CASSPPGTGFYEQYF

V gene: TRBV7-9
clone size: few
D gene: -
J gene: TRBJ2-7
CDR3 DNA: TGTGCCAGCAGCTTAGATCAGGTTCGCGAGCAGCACTTC
CDR3 protein: CASSLDQVREQHF

V gene: TRBV28
clone size: few
D gene: TRBD1
J gene: TRBJ1-5
CDR3 DNA: TGTGCCAGCAGCGGGACAGCACTCAATCAGCCCCAGCATTTT
CDR3 protein: CASSGTALNQPQHF

V gene: TRBV20-1
clone size: -
D gene: TRBD1
J gene: TRBJ1-1
CDR3 DNA: TGCAGTGCTAGAGGACGCACAGGGGGGATGAACACTGAAGCTTTCTTT
CDR3 protein: CSARGRTGGMNTEAFF

V gene: TRBV28
clone size: -
D gene: -
J gene: TRBJ2-5
CDR3 DNA: TGTGCCAGCAGTATAGCCGGGCCGGGAAGACAAGAGACCCAGTACTTC
CDR3 protein: CASSIAGPGRQETQYF

V gene: TRBV7-9
clone size: many
D gene: -
J gene: TRBJ2-6
CDR3 DNA: TGTGCCAGCAGCCCCCCCCAGGCATCCACTGGGGCCAACGTCCTGACTTTC
CDR3 protein: CASSPPQASTGANVLTF

V gene: TRBV9
clone size: -
D gene: -
J gene: TRBJ2-2
CDR3 DNA: TGTGCCAGCAGCGTAGGAGGCGAGGAGAACACCGGGGAGCTGTTTTTT
CDR3 protein: CASSVGGEENTGELFF

V gene: TRBV27
clone size: -
D gene: TRBD1
J gene: TRBJ1-2
CDR3 DNA: TGTGCCAGCAGTACCGGACAGGAGGGCTATGGCTACACCTTC
CDR3 protein: CASSTGQEGYGYTF

V gene: TRBV5-1
clone size: -
D gene: -
J gene: TRBJ2-1
CDR3 DNA: TGCGCCAGCAGCTCGGATCTGGGAGCGGAGTACAATGAGCAGTTCTTC
CDR3 protein: CASSSDLGAEYNEQFF

V gene: TRBV7-9
clone size: -
D gene: TRBD2
J gene: TRBJ2-1
CDR3 DNA: TGTGCCAGCAGTCCGTACGGACTAGCGGGGGGAAATGAGCAGTTCTTC
CDR3 protein: CASSPYGLAGGNEQFF

V gene: TRBV4-1
clone size: -
D gene: -
J gene: TRBJ1-1
CDR3 DNA: TGCGCCAGCAGTCTCAGGGCCATGAACACTGAAGCTTTCTTT
CDR3 protein: CASSLRAMNTEAFF

V gene: TRBV21-1
clone size: once
D gene: -
J gene: TRBJ2-5
CDR3 DNA: TGTGCCAGCAGCAAACTGGGGCAGCGGGGAGAGACCCAGTACTTC
CDR3 protein: CASSKLGQRGETQYF

V gene: TRBV5-4
clone size: many
D gene: -
J gene: TRBJ1-1
CDR3 DNA: TGTGCCAGCAGCAGGACAGAGAACACTGAAGCTTTCTTT
CDR3 protein: CASSRTENTEAFF

V gene: TRBV6-2/TRBV6-3
clone size: few
D gene: -
J gene: TRBJ2-4
CDR3 DNA: TGTGCCAGCAGTTACATTCCGGGCCTTCAGTACTTC
CDR3 protein: CASSYIPGLQYF

V gene: TRBV4-1
clone size: -
D gene: TRBD2
J gene: TRBJ2-3
CDR3 DNA: TGCGCCAGCAGCCAAGCACTAGCGGAGGGAGATACGCAGTATTTT
CDR3 protein: CASSQALAEGDTQYF

V gene: TRBV23-1
clone size: many
D gene: -
J gene: TRBJ2-3
CDR3 DNA: TGCGCCAGCAGTCAAGCCAGGGGCACAGATACGCAGTATTTT
CDR3 protein: CASSQARGTDTQYF

V gene: TRBV28
clone size: many
D gene: -
J gene: TRBJ2-7
CDR3 DNA: TGTGCCAGCAGCTCCGACACCCAGAGCTCCTACGAGCAGTACTTC
CDR3 protein: CASSSDTQSSYEQYF

V gene: TRBV7-8
clone size: many
D gene: -
J gene: TRBJ1-1
CDR3 DNA: TGTGCCAGCAGCTCAGACGGACTACGCCCGGGGGACACTGAAGCTTTCTTT
CDR3 protein: CASSSDGLRPGDTEAFF

V gene: TRBV2
clone size: few
D gene: TRBD1
J gene: TRBJ2-3
CDR3 DNA: TGTGCCAGCATCCGGGGACAGGGTGATCGTCCAGATACGCAGTATTTT
CDR3 protein: CASIRGQGDRPDTQYF

V gene: TRBV20-1
clone size: many
D gene: -
J gene: TRBJ2-7
CDR3 DNA: TGCAGTGCTAGAGAGGACCTGAGGAAGCAGTACTTC
CDR3 protein: CSAREDLRKQYF

V gene: TRBV19
clone size: few
D gene: -
J gene: TRBJ2-2
CDR3 DNA: TGTGCCAGTAGTACCGGACATATCGTCGGGGAGCTGTTTTTT
CDR3 protein: CASSTGHIVGELFF

V gene: TRBV12-3/TRBV12-4
clone size: -
D gene: -
J gene: TRBJ1-5
CDR3 DNA: TGTGCCAGCGGCCCGATGGGGAATAGCAATCAGCCCCAGCATTTT
CDR3 protein: CASGPMGNSNQPQHF

V gene: TRBV6-2/TRBV6-3
clone size: -
D gene: -
J gene: TRBJ2-7
CDR3 DNA: TGTGCCAGCAAAGGGACCCAGTCCTACGAGCAGTACTTC
CDR3 protein: CASKGTQSYEQYF

V gene: TRBV19
clone size: -
D gene: TRBD2
J gene: TRBJ2-1
CDR3 DNA: TGTGCCAGTAGCGGGACTAGCGGGGACCGCTCCTACAATGAGCAGTTCTTC
CDR3 protein: CASSGTSGDRSYNEQFF

V gene: TRBV4-1
clone size: -
D gene: -
J gene: TRBJ1-1
CDR3 DNA: TGCGCCAGCAGCCAAGAGGCAGGGAGGGACACTGAAGCTTTCTTT
CDR3 protein: CASSQEAGRDTEAFF

V gene: TRBV30
clone size: once
D gene: TRBD2
J gene: TRBJ2-4
CDR3 DNA: TGTGCCTGGAGACGGCTAGCGGCGAACAAAAACATTCAGTACTTC
CDR3 protein: CAWRRLAANKNIQYF

V gene: TRBV20-1
clone size: -
D gene: TRBD1
J gene: TRBJ1-5
CDR3 DNA: TGCAGTGCTAGAGATGGACAGGGGGTTTATAGCAATCAGCCCCAGCGTTTT
CDR3 protein: CSARDGQGVYSNQPQRF

V gene: TRBV20-1
clone size: many
D gene: -
J gene: TRBJ1-5
CDR3 DNA: TGCAGTGCTAGAGATCTGGGTCAAGCTTATAGCAATCAGCCCCAGCATTTT
CDR3 protein: CSARDLGQAYSNQPQHF

V gene: TRBV7-9
clone size: many
D gene: TRBD1
J gene: TRBJ1-2
CDR3 DNA: TGTGCCAGCAGCTCAGACAGGGGGAAAGACTATGGCTACACCTTC
CDR3 protein: CASSSDRGKDYGYTF

V gene: TRBV12-3/TRBV12-4
clone size: few
D gene: -
J gene: TRBJ1-2
CDR3 DNA: TGTGCCAGCAGTTACAGGGAGACCTATGGCTACACCTTC
CDR3 protein: CASSYRETYGYTF

V gene: TRBV30
clone size: few
D gene: -
J gene: TRBJ1-2
CDR3 DNA: TGTGCCTGGACACATGGATCCTTTAACTATGGCTACACCTTC
CDR3 protein: CAWTHGSFNYGYTF

V gene: TRBV12-5
clone size: many
D gene: TRBD1
J gene: TRBJ2-7
CDR3 DNA: TGTGCTAGTGGATACGAGACCTATGGACAGGGGCTTCACGAGCAGTACTTC
CDR3 protein: CASGYETYGQGLHEQYF

V gene: TRBV24-1
clone size: few
D gene: -
J gene: TRBJ2-5
CDR3 DNA: TGTGCCACCAGTGACCAGGGGACCCAGTACTTC
CDR3 protein: CATSDQGTQYF

V gene: TRBV27
clone size: -
D gene: -
J gene: TRBJ1-6
CDR3 DNA: TGTGCCAGCAGTTTATTACGAGGGCTTGGGGATTCACCCCTCCACTTT
CDR3 protein: CASSLLRGLGDSPLHF